The entry below describes one T cell receptor (beta chain). Its antigen is undetermined. The CDR3 is 15 amino acids. Germline V gene lookup returns CDR1 SGHDT and CDR2 YYEEEE. Deletions cut 0 bases from V and 1 base from J, with 8 bases between. Libraries were prepared by immunoSEQ multiplex PCR; TCRdb keeps only in-frame clonotypes and omits some of them. The table has about 60,000 clones, 80% to 90% seen once; the top ten hold 9% to 15%. This record comes from a study of OX40 agonist ivuxolimab in advanced cancers. Study-level background: Patients took ivuxolimab, an agonistic anti-OX40 (CD134) antibody.

It was autoimmune disease history or systemic immunosuppression that excluded patients. Study-level results: At doses 0.1 to 3.0 mg/kg, CD4+ and CD8+ clones expanded. Patients who responded partially at 0.1-3.0 mg/kg showed clonal expansion ranking among the lowest.

This chain connects TRBV5-6 to TRBJ1-3; D unresolved. This sample comprised CD4+ or CD8+ T cells sorted from blood, obtained in a trial of the OX40 agonist ivuxolimab. The receptor was derived from an adult with an advanced solid tumor such as melanoma, head and neck, liver or kidney cancer. Written as DNA, the CDR3 is TGTGCCAGCAGCTTGGGGGGTCGGTCTGGAAACACCATATATTTT. Amino acids: CASSLGGRSGNTIYF.